A single sample gave rise to the 9 T cell receptor beta chains below, sequenced in a study of T cell repertoires in urothelial bladder cancer. Profiled with immunoSEQ multiplex PCR; TCRdb holds only in-frame clones, not every one. Here the sample spans roughly 11,000 clones, roughly two thirds being singletons. The source material was tumor-infiltrating cells from bladder cancer. The receptors were sampled from a human donor with a benign inflammatory bladder lesion.

V usage is TRBV5-8 and J usage is TRBJ1-4, with D uncertain. Between the trimmed V and J ends, which lost 0 bases and 8 bases, there was a span of 2 bases. CDR1 is SGHTS, CDR2 YDEGEE, per germline. The CDR3 covers 11 residues. Here the CDR3 reads CASSLAEKLFF. CDR3 DNA sequence: TGTGCCAGCAGCTTGGCGGAAAAACTGTTTTTT.

The CDR3 bases are TGTGCCTGGGCCGGGACAGGGGGCGATTTCCTGAACACCGGGGAGCTGTTTTTT. As protein: CAWAGTGGDFLNTGELFF. This chain uses TRBV30 with TRBJ2-2; 12 bases are a match to TRBD1. Germline assignment: CDR1 GTSNPN and CDR2 SVGIG (reference sequence). The CDR3 consists of 18 residues. With 5 bases clipped from V and 1 base from J, the junction kept 11 bases outside the gene matches.

V and J are TRBV12-5 and TRBJ2-1, with D tentatively TRBD1 (5 bases). V was cut by 5 bases and J by 2 bases, with 13 bases left in between. The CDR3 contains 15 residues. Germline V lookup: CDR1 LGHNT, CDR2 FRNRAP. CDR3: CASGLRPTAYNEQFF. CDR3 coding DNA: TGTGCTAGTGGTCTCCGCCCGACAGCCTACAATGAGCAGTTCTTC.

The sample holds one count of this clone. This chain connects TRBV7-7 to TRBJ2-3; tentatively, D is TRBD2 (5 bases). The CDR3 contains 14 residues. Germline V gene data show CDR1 as SSHAT and CDR2 as FNYEAQ (reference sequence). The V and J ends lost 5 bases and 5 bases respectively, with 14 bases between them. CDR3 amino acids: CASSPWSRGDTQYF. CDR3 sequence (DNA): TGTGCCAGCAGCCCCTGGTCCCGGGGAGATACGCAGTATTTT.

This clone was seen a handful of times. The chain employs TRBV6-5 and TRBJ1-5; 7 bases align to TRBD1. J was trimmed by 1 base and V by 6 bases; bases with no gene match: 6. This CDR3 region has 15 residues. Germline-derived CDR1 and CDR2 are MNHEY and SVGAGI. The CDR3 DNA follows: TGTGCCAGCAGAAACAGGGGTGGGAGCAATCAGCCCCAGCATTTT. Its translation: CASRNRGGSNQPQHF.

The chain has TRBV5-1 and TRBJ2-2; 8 bases match TRBD1. Germline CDR1 reads SGHRS; CDR2 reads YFSETQ. The CDR3 sequence is 16 residues long. Germline trimming cut 3 bases from V and 0 bases from J; bases unmatched to any gene: 4. The DNA of the CDR3 is TGCGCCAGCAGCTCCGCAGGGGGCCCGAACACCGGGGAGCTGTTTTTT. It yields the protein CASSSAGGPNTGELFF. The variable domain in full, with the rest retrieved from reference TRBV5-1 and TRBJ2-2, is KAGVTQTPRYLIKTRGQQVTLSCSPISGHRSVSWYQQTPGQGLQFLFEYFSETQRNKGNFPGRFSGRQFSNSRSEMNVSTLELGDSALYLCASSSAGGPNTGELFFGEGSRLTVL.

The CDR3, as DNA: TGTGCCAGCAGCGTAGGGGACGAAGTGACCCGCCCGCAGTATTTT. Translated: CASSVGDEVTRPQYF. The chain uses TRBV9 and TRBJ2-3; D is possibly TRBD1 or TRBD2 (5 bases each). The CDR3 sequence is 15 residues long. Trimming stripped 0 bases from V and 10 bases from J, with 18 bases between. In germline, CDR1 is SGDLS, CDR2 YYNGEE.

This clone was picked up a small number of times. The chain is built from TRBV2 and TRBJ1-6; 7 nucleotides align to TRBD1. The length of the CDR3 is 13 residues. Per the germline V gene, CDR1 is SNHLY and CDR2 is FYNNEI. With V trimmed by 6 bases and J by 8 bases, 4 bases remained unmatched. The CDR3 protein is CASRLTGDSPLHF. The CDR3 nucleotides are TGTGCCAGCAGGCTCACAGGGGATTCACCCCTCCACTTT.

This clone was observed once. V usage is TRBV2 and J usage is TRBJ1-4; 7 positions match TRBD1. V lost 3 bases to trimming and J lost 11 bases; unmatched junction nucleotides: 9. There are 14 residues in the CDR3. Germline CDR1 is SNHLY and CDR2 is FYNNEI. The DNA for the CDR3 is TGTGCCAGCAGTGATGTCAGGGGGGTCTTGAAACTGTTTTTT. Amino acids: CASSDVRGVLKLFF. The full variable domain, completed using reference TRBV2 and TRBJ1-4, is EPEVTQTPSHQVTQMGQEVILRCVPISNHLYFYWYRQILGQKVEFLVSFYNNEISEKSEIFDDQFSVERPDGSNFTLKIRSTKLEDSAMYFCASSDVRGVLKLFFGSGTQLSVL.